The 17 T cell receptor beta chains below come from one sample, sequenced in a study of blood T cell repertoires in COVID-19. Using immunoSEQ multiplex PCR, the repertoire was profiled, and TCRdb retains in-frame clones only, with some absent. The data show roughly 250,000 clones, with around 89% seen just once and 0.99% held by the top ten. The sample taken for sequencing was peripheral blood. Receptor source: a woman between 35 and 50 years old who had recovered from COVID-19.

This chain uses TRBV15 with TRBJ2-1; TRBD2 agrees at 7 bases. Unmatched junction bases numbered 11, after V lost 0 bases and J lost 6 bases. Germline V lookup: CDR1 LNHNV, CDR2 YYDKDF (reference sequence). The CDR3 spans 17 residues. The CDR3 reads CATSRDRRLREPNEQFF. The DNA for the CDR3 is TGTGCCACCAGCAGAGATCGTCGACTGCGGGAGCCCAATGAGCAGTTCTTC.

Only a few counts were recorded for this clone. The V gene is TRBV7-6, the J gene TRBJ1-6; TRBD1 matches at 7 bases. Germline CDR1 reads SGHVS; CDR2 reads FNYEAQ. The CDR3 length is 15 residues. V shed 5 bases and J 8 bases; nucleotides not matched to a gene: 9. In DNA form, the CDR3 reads TGTGCCAGCAGCCCGCGGACAGGAGGGGATTCACCCCTCCACTTT. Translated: CASSPRTGGDSPLHF. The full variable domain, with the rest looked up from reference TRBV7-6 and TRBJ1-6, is GAGVSQSPRYKVTKRGQDVALRCDPISGHVSLYWYRQALGQGPEFLTYFNYEAQQDKSGLPNDRFSAERPEGSISTLTIQRTEQRDSAMYRCASSPRTGGDSPLHFGNGTRLTVT.

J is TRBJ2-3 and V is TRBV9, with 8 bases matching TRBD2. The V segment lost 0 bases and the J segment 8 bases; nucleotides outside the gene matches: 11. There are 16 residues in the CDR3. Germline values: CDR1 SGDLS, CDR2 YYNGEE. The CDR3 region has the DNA TGTGCCAGCAGCGTAGACGCGGGGGGTAGCAGTAGTACGCAGTATTTT. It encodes CASSVDAGGSSSTQYF.

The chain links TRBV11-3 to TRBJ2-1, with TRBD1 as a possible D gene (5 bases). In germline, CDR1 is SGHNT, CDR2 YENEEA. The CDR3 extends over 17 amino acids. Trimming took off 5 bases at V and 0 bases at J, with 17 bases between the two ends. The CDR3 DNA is TGTGCCAGCAGCCCCCTGGGTGGGGCAAGCTCCTACAATGAGCAGTTCTTC. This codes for CASSPLGGASSYNEQFF.

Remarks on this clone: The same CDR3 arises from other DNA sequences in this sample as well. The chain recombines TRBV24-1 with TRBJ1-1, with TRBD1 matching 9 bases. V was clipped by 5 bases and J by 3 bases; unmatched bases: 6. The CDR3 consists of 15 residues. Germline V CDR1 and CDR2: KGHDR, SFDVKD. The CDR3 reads CATSANDRGDTEAFF. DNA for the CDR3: TGTGCCACCAGTGCCAACGACAGGGGGGACACTGAAGCTTTCTTT.

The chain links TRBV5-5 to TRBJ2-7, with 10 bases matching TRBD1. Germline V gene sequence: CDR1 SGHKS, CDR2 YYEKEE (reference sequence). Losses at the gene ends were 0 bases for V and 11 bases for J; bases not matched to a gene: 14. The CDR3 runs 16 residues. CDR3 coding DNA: TGTGCCAGCAGCTTGGTAGGGGACAGGGGCCGCGTGAGGGAGTACTTC. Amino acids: CASSLVGDRGRVREYF.

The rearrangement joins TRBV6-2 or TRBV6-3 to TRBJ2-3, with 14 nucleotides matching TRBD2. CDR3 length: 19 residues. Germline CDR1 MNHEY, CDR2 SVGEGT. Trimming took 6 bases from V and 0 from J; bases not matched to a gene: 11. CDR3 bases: TGTGCCAGCAGCCCTGGACTAGCGGGAGGAGGGGCTAGCACAGATACGCAGTATTTT. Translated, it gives CASSPGLAGGGASTDTQYF.

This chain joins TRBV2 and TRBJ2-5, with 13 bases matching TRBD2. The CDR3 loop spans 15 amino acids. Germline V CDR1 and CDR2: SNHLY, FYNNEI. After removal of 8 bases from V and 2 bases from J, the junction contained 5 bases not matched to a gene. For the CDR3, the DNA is TGTGCCAGCGGGGGACTAGCGGGACCACAAGAGACCCAGTACTTC. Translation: CASGGLAGPQETQYF. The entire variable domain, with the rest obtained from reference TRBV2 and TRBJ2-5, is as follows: EPEVTQTPSHQVTQMGQEVILRCVPISNHLYFYWYRQILGQKVEFLVSFYNNEISEKSEIFDDQFSVERPDGSNFTLKIRSTKLEDSAMYFCASGGLAGPQETQYFGPGTRLLVL.

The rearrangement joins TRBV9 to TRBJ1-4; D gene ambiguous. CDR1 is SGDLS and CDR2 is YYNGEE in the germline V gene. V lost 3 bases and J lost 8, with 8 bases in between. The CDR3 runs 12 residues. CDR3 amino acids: CASSAAGEKLFF. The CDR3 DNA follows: TGTGCCAGCAGCGCTGCGGGGGAAAAACTGTTTTTT.

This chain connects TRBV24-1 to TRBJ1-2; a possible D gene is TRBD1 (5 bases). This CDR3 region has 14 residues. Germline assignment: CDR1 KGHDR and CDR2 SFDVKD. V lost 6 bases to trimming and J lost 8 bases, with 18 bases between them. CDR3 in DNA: TGTGCCACCAGTACCGGGGGAATGGGGGGAGGCTACACCTTC. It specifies CATSTGGMGGGYTF.

CDR3 loop: CASSYVGAYSNQPQHF. Written as DNA, the CDR3 is TGTGCCAGCAGTTACGTGGGGGCATATAGCAATCAGCCCCAGCATTTT. V usage is TRBV6-6 and J usage is TRBJ1-5, with D possibly TRBD1 on 6 matching bases. Deletions cut 2 bases from V and 0 bases from J, with 11 bases between. This CDR3 is 16 amino acids long. Looked up from germline, CDR1 is MNHNY and CDR2 is SVGAGI (reference sequence).

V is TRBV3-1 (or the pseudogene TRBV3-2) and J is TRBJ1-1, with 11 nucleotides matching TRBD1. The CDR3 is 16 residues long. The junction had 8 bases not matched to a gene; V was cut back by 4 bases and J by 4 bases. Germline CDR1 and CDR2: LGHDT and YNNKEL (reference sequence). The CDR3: CASSRWTGGLVTEAFF. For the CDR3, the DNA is TGTGCCAGCAGCCGATGGACAGGGGGCTTGGTCACTGAAGCTTTCTTT.

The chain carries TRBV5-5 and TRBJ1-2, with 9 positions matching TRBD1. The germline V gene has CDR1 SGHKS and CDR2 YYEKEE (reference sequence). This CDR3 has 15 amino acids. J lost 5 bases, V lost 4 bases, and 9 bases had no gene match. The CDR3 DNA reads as TGTGCCAGCAGCCCAGGGACAGGGTTGGGGTATGGCTACACCTTC. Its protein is CASSPGTGLGYGYTF.

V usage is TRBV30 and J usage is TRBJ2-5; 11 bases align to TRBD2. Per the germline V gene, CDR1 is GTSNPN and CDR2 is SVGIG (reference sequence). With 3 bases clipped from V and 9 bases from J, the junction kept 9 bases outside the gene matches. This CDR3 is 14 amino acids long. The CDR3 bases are TGTGCCTGGAGCCTACTAGCGGGAGAGGCGTCCCAGTACTTC. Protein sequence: CAWSLLAGEASQYF.

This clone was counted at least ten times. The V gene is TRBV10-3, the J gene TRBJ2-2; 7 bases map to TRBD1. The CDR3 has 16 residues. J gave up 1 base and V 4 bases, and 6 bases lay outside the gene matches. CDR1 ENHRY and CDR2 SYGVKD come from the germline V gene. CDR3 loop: CAISAPSGGNTGELFF. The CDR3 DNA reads TGTGCCATCAGTGCGCCCTCAGGGGGGAACACCGGGGAGCTGTTTTTT.

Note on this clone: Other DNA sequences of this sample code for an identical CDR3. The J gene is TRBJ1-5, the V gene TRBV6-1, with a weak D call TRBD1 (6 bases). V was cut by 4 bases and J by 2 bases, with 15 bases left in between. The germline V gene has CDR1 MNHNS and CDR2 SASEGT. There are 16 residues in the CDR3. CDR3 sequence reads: CASSALQGGGNQPQHF. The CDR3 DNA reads TGTGCCAGCAGTGCCCTACAGGGAGGGGGCAATCAGCCCCAGCATTTT.

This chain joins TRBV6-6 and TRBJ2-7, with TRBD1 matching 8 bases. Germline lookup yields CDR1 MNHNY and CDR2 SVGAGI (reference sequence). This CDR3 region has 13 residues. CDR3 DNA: TGTGCCAGCAGGGGACAGGACTCCTATGAGCAGTACGTC. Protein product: CASRGQDSYEQYV.